This T cell receptor beta chain was retrieved from a study of blood T cell repertoires in COVID-19. The CDR3 is made up of 14 amino acids. The germline V gene encodes CDR1 KGHSH and CDR2 LQKENI. Trimming cost V 6 bases and J 5 bases, with 16 bases left between them. Measured with immunoSEQ multiplex PCR; TCRdb has only the in-frame clones, and not every one. The sample has over 15,000 clones, 85% seen once. The sequenced sample was peripheral blood. The V gene is TRBV18, the J gene TRBJ1-1; the D gene is possibly TRBD1 (5 bases). This receptor was obtained from a man at least 80 years old with acute or convalescent COVID-19. CDR3 DNA: TGTGCCAGCTCCCAGGTAGGGGAGGGGACTGAAGCTTTCTTT. It encodes CASSQVGEGTEAFF.